Reported below is one T cell receptor (beta chain). The data belong to a study of blood T cell repertoires in COVID-19. Study at large: Samples of COVID-19 (acute and convalescent) were obtained from the United States, Italy and Spain. T cells, B-cell-depleted T cells, or PBMCs supplied cDNA or gDNA.

The germline V gene encodes CDR1 LGHDT and CDR2 YNNKEL (reference sequence). This CDR3 is built from 14 residues. V lost 0 bases to trimming and J lost 4 bases; unmatched junction nucleotides: 3. In the original workflow: Quantification of nucleated cells was approximated via reference gene primer amplification. Some clones are missing from TCRdb's copy, which holds only in-frame ones; the method was immunoSEQ multiplex PCR. Clonal size and the V and J genes are those of that table, whereas D and trimming came from the DNA. The sample gives 85,000 to 100,000 clones, 86% of which show up once; more than 7% is in the top ten.

This TCR was sampled from a man between 60 and 75 years old with acute or convalescent COVID-19. The chain recombines TRBV3-1 (or the pseudogene TRBV3-2) with TRBJ2-7, with 7 bases fitting TRBD1. Sequencing was performed on peripheral blood. The CDR3 reads CASSQDPQGYEQYF. CDR3 nucleotides: TGTGCCAGCAGCCAAGATCCACAGGGGTACGAGCAGTACTTC.